This TCR beta chain was sequenced in a study of Ad26.COV2.S vaccination and SARS-CoV-2 variants. V was pared by 5 bases and J by 2 bases, with 6 bases between. Germline CDR1 is SGHVS and CDR2 is FNYEAQ. The CDR3 is 13 amino acids. Treatment in this sample: roughly 18 received Ad26.COV2.S at low or high dose, single or two shots; several received placebo; per-sample allocation not given. On day 63 after the first injection, vaccine and placebo recipients gave samples. Data came from immunoSEQ multiplex PCR; TCRdb stores just in-frame clones and leaves some out. The sample has some 340,000 clones; more than 70% are singletons.

The sample was peripheral blood, taken in a trial of Ad26.COV2.S vaccine versus placebo. The V gene is TRBV7-6, the J gene TRBJ2-2; D gene uncertain. The sequence derives from a person aged 18-60 years who received the Ad26.COV2.S COVID-19 vaccine or a placebo. The DNA for the CDR3 is TGTGCCAGCAGCCCTGAAAACACCGGGGAGCTGTTTTTT. It specifies CASSPENTGELFF. The whole variable domain, remainder taken from reference TRBV7-6 and TRBJ2-2, is GAGVSQSPRYKVTKRGQDVALRCDPISGHVSLYWYRQALGQGPEFLTYFNYEAQQDKSGLPNDRFSAERPEGSISTLTIQRTEQRDSAMYRCASSPENTGELFFGEGSRLTVL.